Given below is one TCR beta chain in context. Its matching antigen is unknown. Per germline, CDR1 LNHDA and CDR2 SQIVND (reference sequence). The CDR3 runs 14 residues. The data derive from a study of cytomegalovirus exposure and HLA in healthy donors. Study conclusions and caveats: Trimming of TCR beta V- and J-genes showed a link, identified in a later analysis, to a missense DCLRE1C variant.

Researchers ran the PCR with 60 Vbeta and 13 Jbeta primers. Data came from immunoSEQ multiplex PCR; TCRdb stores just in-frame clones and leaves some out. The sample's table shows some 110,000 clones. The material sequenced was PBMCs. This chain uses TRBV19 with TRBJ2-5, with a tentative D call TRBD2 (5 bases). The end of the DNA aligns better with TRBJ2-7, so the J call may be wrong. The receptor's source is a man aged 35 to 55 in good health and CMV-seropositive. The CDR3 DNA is TGTGCCAGTAGTAGGTACCGGGATACCTACGAGCAGTACTTC. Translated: CASSRYRDTYEQYF.